This TCR beta chain stems from a study of T-cell memory formation after mild COVID-19. TCRdb used MiXCR to reprocess the 5' RACE reads, holding one entry per CDR3 protein. The top ten hold roughly 20% of the sample, which has approximately 270,000 distinct CDR3 sequences, about a sixth seen once. The CDR3 extends over 13 amino acids. Trimming removed 5 bases from V and 1 base from J, with 9 bases in between. The germline V gene encodes CDR1 SGHRS and CDR2 YFSETQ. The sequencing sample was made of PBMCs or a T cell subset sorted from them (not recorded which). The sequence came from a man aged 18 to 29 who had mild COVID-19 (a few samples of this study predate the infection). Cell type and time point are not known. The rearrangement joins TRBV5-1 to TRBJ1-1; maybe TRBD1 (5 bases). CDR3 protein: CASRQGTNTEAFF. The CDR3 DNA reads as TGCGCCAGCAGACAAGGGACGAACACTGAAGCTTTCTTT.